A single sample is the source of the 25 T cell receptor beta chains below, sequenced in a study of control samples from healthy donors and cancer patients. The assay was immunoSEQ multiplex PCR, and TCRdb's table has in-frame clones only and misses some. The sample yields under 200,000 clones, 93% seen once. The sample taken for sequencing was blood. These receptors were obtained from a woman aged 60-75 years in good health.

The rearrangement links TRBV4-3 to TRBJ2-2; the D gene is possibly TRBD1 (6 bases). V was pared by 2 bases and J by 6 bases, with 13 bases between. This CDR3 is 15 amino acids long. Germline-derived CDR1 and CDR2 are LGHNA and YSLEER. The chain's CDR3 is CASSQRGGAAGELFF. DNA for the CDR3: TGCGCCAGCAGCCAACGAGGGGGTGCAGCCGGGGAGCTGTTTTTT.

V usage is TRBV19 and J usage is TRBJ2-2, with 9 bases fitting TRBD2. Germline loops: CDR1 LNHDA, CDR2 SQIVND (reference sequence). V shed 5 bases, J shed 7 bases, and the junction held 5 bases outside the gene matches. The CDR3 is 14 amino acids. This CDR3 is CASSVKRGVGELFF. The CDR3, as DNA: TGTGCCAGTAGTGTAAAGCGGGGGGTCGGGGAGCTGTTTTTT.

The genes are TRBV18 and TRBJ2-7; D not resolved. The germline V gene encodes CDR1 KGHSH and CDR2 LQKENI. The CDR3 sequence is 16 residues long. Trimming left V 2 bases short and J 0 bases short, with 14 bases between. The chain's CDR3 is CASSPRSDIVSYEQYF. The CDR3, as DNA: TGTGCCAGCTCACCAAGGTCTGACATAGTCTCCTACGAGCAGTACTTC.

Only a few counts were recorded for this clone. V gene TRBV27 combines with J gene TRBJ1-1; 7 nucleotides align to TRBD1. The V and J ends lost 6 bases and 0 bases, in that order; junction bases with no gene match: 13. Germline V gives CDR1 MNHEY, CDR2 SMNVEV (reference sequence). This CDR3 is built from 17 residues. The CDR3 DNA reads as TGTGCCAGCAGCCCAGCGGGCCTGGGACAGCTGAACACTGAAGCTTTCTTT. Protein sequence: CASSPAGLGQLNTEAFF.

The V and J genes are TRBV13 and TRBJ1-1, with unresolved D. This CDR3 is 15 amino acids long. Germline values: CDR1 PRHDT, CDR2 FYEKMQ (reference sequence). The V end lost 2 bases, the J end lost 4 bases, and 14 bases lay between the germline ends. CDR3 protein: CASSLLQAVSTEAFF. The CDR3 nucleotides are TGTGCCAGCAGCTTACTCCAGGCCGTTAGCACTGAAGCTTTCTTT. The whole variable domain, filled in from reference TRBV13 and TRBJ1-1, reads AAGVIQSPRHLIKEKRETATLKCYPIPRHDTVYWYQQGPGQDPQFLISFYEKMQSDKGSIPDRFSAQQFSDYHSELNMSSLELGDSALYFCASSLLQAVSTEAFFGQGTRLTVV.

The chain carries TRBV7-3 and TRBJ2-1; unclear D gene. This CDR3 has 13 amino acids. Germline CDR1 SGHTA, CDR2 FQGTGA. The V and J ends lost 5 bases and 8 bases respectively, with 13 bases between them. CDR3 sequence: CASSPKLGYEQFF. DNA for the CDR3: TGTGCCAGCAGCCCCAAACTCGGCTATGAGCAGTTCTTC.

The V gene is TRBV9, the J gene TRBJ2-2; D not resolved. Trimming pared 4 bases from V and 4 bases from J, leaving 5 bases between. The CDR3 sequence is 12 residues long. Germline V gene lookup returns CDR1 SGDLS and CDR2 YYNGEE. The CDR3: CASSPSTGELFF. Written as DNA, the CDR3 is TGTGCCAGCAGCCCCAGCACCGGGGAGCTGTTTTTT. The full variable domain, completed using reference TRBV9 and TRBJ2-2, is DSGVTQTPKHLITATGQRVTLRCSPRSGDLSVYWYQQSLDQGLQFLIQYYNGEERAKGNILERFSAQQFPDLHSELNLSSLELGDSALYFCASSPSTGELFFGEGSRLTVL.

There are a few counts of this clone. Written as DNA, the CDR3 is TGTGCCAGTAGTTGGGGGGTCGCTGAAGCTTTCTTT. Its translation is CASSWGVAEAFF. The V gene is TRBV19, the J gene TRBJ1-1; D may be TRBD1 (5 bases). The ends were cut back, 5 bases at V and 6 bases at J, with 10 bases in the middle. This CDR3 has 12 amino acids. CDR1 is LNHDA and CDR2 is SQIVND in the germline V gene (reference sequence).

V usage is TRBV4-3 and J usage is TRBJ1-2, with D possibly being TRBD1 (6 bases). In germline, CDR1 is LGHNA, CDR2 YSLEER. V lost 3 bases, J lost 3 bases, and 14 bases lay in between. This CDR3 spans 15 amino acids. The CDR3 here is CASSHRVQGDYGYTF. The CDR3 DNA reads TGCGCCAGCAGCCACCGAGTACAGGGTGACTATGGCTACACCTTC.

This clone was seen a single time. CDR3 in DNA: TGTGCCAGCAGTTCCTCCCGAACGTCGGACATTCACAATCAGCCCCAGCATTTT. Translated, it gives CASSSSRTSDIHNQPQHF. The chain recombines TRBV6-2 or TRBV6-3 with TRBJ1-5; possible D gene TRBD1, 5 bases. Germline V lookup: CDR1 MNHEY, CDR2 SVGEGT. V lost 4 bases and J 3 bases, leaving 22 bases between the germline ends. CDR3 length: 18 residues.

The chain carries TRBV19 and TRBJ1-6, with 8 positions matching TRBD1. CDR3 size: 17 residues. J gave up 1 base and V 4 bases, and 6 bases lay outside the gene matches. In germline, CDR1 is LNHDA, CDR2 SQIVND (reference sequence). Here the CDR3 DNA reads TGTGCCAGTAGTACCGGACAGGGAGGGTCCTATAATTCACCCCTCCACTTT. Its translation is CASSTGQGGSYNSPLHF.

This clone has just one count. The rearrangement joins TRBV21-1 to TRBJ2-1. TRBV21-1 is assigned pseudogene status. The CDR3 loop spans 18 amino acids. CDR3 sequence reads: CASSKVPGLRGCLDEQFF. The CDR3 coding sequence is TGTGCCAGCAGCAAAGTGCCGGGGTTGAGGGGTTGTCTTGATGAGCAGTTCTTC.

This sequence joins TRBV7-9 and TRBJ1-2, with TRBD1 as a possible D gene (6 bases). CDR1 and CDR2 from the germline V gene are SEHNR and FQNEAQ (reference sequence). V lost 1 base and J lost 3, with 18 bases in between. The length of the CDR3 is 17 residues. CDR3 bases: TGTGCCAGCAGCTTAGATTTTTCCTTTCAGGGGTACTATGGCTACACCTTC. It specifies CASSLDFSFQGYYGYTF.

CDR3 DNA: TGTGCCACCAGCAGAGATCAACCGGATAATTCACCCCTCCACTTT. Translated: CATSRDQPDNSPLHF. J is TRBJ1-6 and V is TRBV15; D not certain. The CDR3 totals 15 residues. The ends were cut back, 0 bases at V and 5 bases at J, with 8 bases in the middle. Germline V gene data show CDR1 as LNHNV and CDR2 as YYDKDF (reference sequence).

The rearrangement links TRBV5-1 to TRBJ1-6; D is uncertain. The germline V gene encodes CDR1 SGHRS and CDR2 YFSETQ. This CDR3 comprises 14 residues. V was shortened by 2 bases and J by 9 bases, with 12 bases between the two germline ends. CDR3 loop: CASSLDGSGSPLHF. CDR3 coding DNA: TGCGCCAGCAGCTTAGACGGGAGCGGTTCACCCCTCCACTTT.

In this sample, this clone turned up once. The CDR3 spells CASSLARDYRTDTQYF. In DNA, the CDR3 is TGTGCCAGCAGCTTGGCGAGGGACTATCGCACAGATACGCAGTATTTT. This chain connects TRBV5-6 to TRBJ2-3; TRBD2 aligns across 7 bases. The CDR3 sequence is 16 residues long. V shed 0 bases, J shed 1 base, and the junction held 5 bases outside the gene matches. Germline V lookup: CDR1 SGHDT, CDR2 YYEEEE.

The chain is built from TRBV5-6 and TRBJ1-1; no firm D call. The CDR3 loop spans 12 amino acids. Trimming took off 0 bases at V and 4 bases at J, with 4 bases between the two ends. Germline V gene sequence: CDR1 SGHDT, CDR2 YYEEEE. The CDR3 sequence is CASSLVATEAFF. The CDR3 DNA reads TGTGCCAGCAGCTTGGTAGCCACTGAAGCTTTCTTT.

V and J are TRBV12-3 or TRBV12-4 and TRBJ1-1; D is unclear. CDR3 size: 13 residues. V gave up 3 bases and J gave up 4 bases, with 9 bases separating them. The CDR3 DNA reads as TGTGCCAGCAGTTTCTCCTGGGGCACTGAAGCTTTCTTT. It specifies CASSFSWGTEAFF.

The chain couples TRBV7-8 to TRBJ1-2; TRBD1 might be the D (5 bases). With 0 bases removed from V and 5 bases from J, the gap between germline ends came to 10 bases. This CDR3 spans 14 amino acids. Per the germline V gene, CDR1 is SGHVS and CDR2 is FQNEAQ. The CDR3 region has the DNA TGTGCCAGCAGCTTAGCGGGGGACCGGTATGGCTACACCTTC. Protein product: CASSLAGDRYGYTF.

V is TRBV11-3 and J is TRBJ2-1; D gene uncertain. Trimming left V 2 bases short and J 0 bases short, with 8 bases between. The CDR3 extends over 15 amino acids. Germline CDR1 and CDR2: SGHNT and YENEEA. The DNA for the CDR3 is TGTGCCAGCAGCTTATCATGGGACTCCTACAATGAGCAGTTCTTC. As protein: CASSLSWDSYNEQFF. The full variable domain, with the rest looked up from reference TRBV11-3 and TRBJ2-1, is EAGVVQSPRYKIIEKKQPVAFWCNPISGHNTLYWYLQNLGQGPELLIRYENEEAVDDSQLPKDRFSAERLKGVDSTLKIQPAELGDSAVYLCASSLSWDSYNEQFFGPGTRLTVL.

The chain couples TRBV19 to TRBJ1-5, with D maybe TRBD1 (5 bases). The germline V gene encodes CDR1 LNHDA and CDR2 SQIVND (reference sequence). V lost 8 bases to trimming and J lost 4 bases, with 21 bases between them. This CDR3 comprises 16 residues. CDR3 loop: CASRHRLARENQPQHF. The CDR3 DNA sequence: TGTGCCAGTCGACATAGGCTAGCCAGGGAGAATCAGCCCCAGCATTTT.

The gene calls are TRBV30 and TRBJ1-1; possibly TRBD1 for D (5 bases). V was cut by 2 bases and J by 5 bases, with 15 bases left in between. The germline V gene has CDR1 GTSNPN and CDR2 SVGIG (reference sequence). The CDR3 length is 14 residues. DNA for the CDR3: TGTGCCTGGAGTCGGTGGACCGGGGGAACTGAAGCTTTCTTT. This codes for CAWSRWTGGTEAFF.

The gene calls are TRBV29-1 and TRBJ1-1; D is unclear. Between the trimmed V and J ends, which lost 6 bases and 2 bases, there was a span of 13 bases. The CDR3 covers 13 residues. Germline-derived CDR1 and CDR2 are SQVTM and ANQGSEA. The CDR3 loop reads CSVADDGNTEAFF. DNA of the CDR3: TGCAGCGTGGCGGACGATGGAAACACTGAAGCTTTCTTT.

The V gene is TRBV2, the J gene TRBJ1-6; 8 bases align to TRBD1. Unmatched junction bases numbered 3, after V lost 10 bases and J lost 7 bases. The germline gives CDR1 SNHLY, CDR2 FYNNEI. This CDR3 is 12 amino acids long. The CDR3 loop reads CATNRGNSPLHF. For the CDR3, the DNA is TGTGCCACGAACAGGGGGAATTCACCCCTCCACTTT.

V is TRBV10-3 and J is TRBJ1-2; 9 nucleotides line up with TRBD1. V lost 6 bases, J lost 13 bases, and 9 bases stayed unmatched. The CDR3 covers 12 residues. CDR1 and CDR2 from the germline V gene are ENHRY and SYGVKD. The CDR3, as DNA: TGTGCCATCAGCCCGGACAGGGGATTTTTCACCTTC. This sequence encodes CAISPDRGFFTF.